There are a few counts of the clone carrying this T cell receptor (beta chain). Its antigen is as yet unknown. This entry belongs to a study of CD8 T cells in ankylosing spondylitis. Overall study results and limits: One TCR beta motif, made up of under ten highly homologous variants, appeared characteristic of ankylosing spondylitis blood.

Germline V gene lookup returns CDR1 DFQATT and CDR2 SNEGSKA (reference sequence). Deletions cut 5 bases from V and 3 bases from J, with 17 bases between. The CDR3 has 14 amino acids. Each CDR3 protein is one row after TCRdb ran MiXCR on the 5' RACE reads. The repertoire includes 700,000 to 850,000 distinct CDR3 sequences, approximately 10% of them detected once, and under 0.6% sits in the top ten. This TCR was sampled from a male donor with ankylosing spondylitis. Input material: blood, either unsorted or a sorted T cell fraction (not recorded which). This rearrangement joins TRBV20-1 to TRBJ2-7, with D maybe TRBD1 (6 bases). CDR3 bases: TGCAGTGCTCTGGGGGCTGGGGAAAACTACGAGCAGTACTTC. Its translation is CSALGAGENYEQYF.